This TCR beta chain was sequenced in a study of radiotherapy plus CTLA-4 blockade in lung cancer. Study-wide context: Among patients, around 18% showed objective responses, and approximately 30% had disease control.

Those patients who had chemo-refractory metastatic non-small-cell lung cancer were given focal radiation along with CTLA-4 blockade through ipilimumab. Using immunoSEQ multiplex PCR, the repertoire was profiled, and TCRdb retains in-frame clones only, with some absent. This sample has some 100,000 clones, with approximately 80% found just once. Concerning this clone: The antigen is undetermined.

Study-wide results and caveats: Clones of tumor-derived TCRs expanded in blood after radiotherapy plus ipilimumab. Early blood T cell clone dynamics reportedly forecast response best, with interferon-beta.

The source of this sequence is a human donor with non-small cell lung cancer that progressed on radiotherapy plus ipilimumab. The source was peripheral blood, collected from a patient treated with radiotherapy plus ipilimumab.

CDR3 DNA: TGTGCCAGCAGCTTGCCGGGACAGGGAATGGTGGGTAGTGGCTACACCTTC. It encodes CASSLPGQGMVGSGYTF. The chain recombines TRBV5-4 with TRBJ1-2; 9 positions agree with TRBD1. This CDR3 is built from 17 residues. J lost 7 bases, V lost 1 base, and 14 bases had no gene match. Germline lookup yields CDR1 SGHNT and CDR2 YYREEE (reference sequence).